This passage covers 24 T cell receptor beta chains from one sample sequenced in a study of T cells in Graves' hyperthyroidism and ophthalmopathy. Template material for amplifying TCR beta CDR3 regions consisted of RNA transcripts. Initially, a first-round RT-PCR of the TCR CDR3 employed the HTBI primer set. TCRdb called the multiplex PCR reads again in MiXCR, with one record for every CDR3 protein. The table lists around 600,000 distinct CDR3 sequences, around 15% of them singletons. Sequences were obtained from blood. Receptors were obtained from a woman aged 35 to 49 with Graves' ophthalmopathy.

This rearrangement joins TRBV20-1 to TRBJ2-1, with 8 bases that match TRBD2. This CDR3 is built from 14 residues. Germline CDR1 DFQATT, CDR2 SNEGSKA (reference sequence). The V segment lost 2 bases and the J segment 2 bases; nucleotides outside the gene matches: 2. The CDR3 protein is CSARKAGAYNEQFF. The CDR3 nucleotides are TGCAGTGCTAGAAAAGCGGGAGCCTACAATGAGCAGTTCTTC.

To note about this clonotype: With a much larger clone just one base away, this may be a read error. The CDR3 here is CASSLFRVSPNQPQNF. The CDR3, as DNA: TGTGCCAGCAGTTTATTTCGGGTCAGCCCAAATCAGCCCCAGAATTTT. This chain joins TRBV28 and TRBJ1-5; D is uncertain. The CDR3 is 16 amino acids. The V gene's germline CDR1 is MDHEN and CDR2 SYDVKM.

This clonotype was found a few times. The rearrangement joins TRBV2 to TRBJ2-6; D may be TRBD1 (6 bases). The CDR3 contains 16 residues. Trimming left V 6 bases short and J 2 bases short, with 14 bases between. Per germline, CDR1 SNHLY and CDR2 FYNNEI. This CDR3 is CASSALSGAGANVLTF. The CDR3 nucleotides read TGTGCCAGCAGCGCCCTTTCAGGGGCTGGGGCCAACGTCCTGACTTTC.

The chain has TRBV29-1 and TRBJ2-7, with TRBD1 matching over 7 bases. With 6 bases clipped from V and 5 bases from J, the junction kept 7 bases outside the gene matches. Per the germline V gene, CDR1 is SQVTM and CDR2 is ANQGSEA. This CDR3 comprises 12 residues. The CDR3 protein is CSVGSTGDEQYF. The CDR3 coding sequence is TGCAGCGTCGGATCTACAGGGGACGAGCAGTACTTC.

This clonotype was picked up many times. Here the CDR3 reads CASSLVPASGRETQYF. The CDR3 DNA reads TGTGCCAGCAGTTTAGTTCCGGCTAGCGGGAGAGAGACCCAGTACTTC. The chain links TRBV28 to TRBJ2-5, with TRBD2 matching over 10 bases. After removal of 2 bases from V and 4 bases from J, the junction contained 7 bases not matched to a gene. Germline CDR1 MDHEN, CDR2 SYDVKM. The CDR3 loop spans 16 amino acids.

This clonotype was observed at least ten times. The chain joins TRBV11-2 to TRBJ2-7, with D maybe TRBD2 (5 bases). The CDR3 is made up of 15 amino acids. CDR1 is SGHAT and CDR2 is FQNNGV in the germline V gene. Deletions cut 5 bases from V and 2 bases from J, with 16 bases between. The CDR3 here is CASSPLRGSTYEQYF. The CDR3 DNA is TGTGCCAGCAGCCCCCTCCGGGGAAGCACCTACGAGCAGTACTTC.

This clonotype was counted many times. The V gene is TRBV5-1, the J gene TRBJ2-7; 8 bases agree with TRBD1. Trimming removed 1 base from V and 2 bases from J; junction bases left unmatched: 11. Germline V CDR1 and CDR2: SGHRS, YFSETQ. The CDR3 runs to 17 residues. CDR3 protein: CASSLLGPGTGTYEQYF. Written as DNA, the CDR3 is TGCGCCAGCAGCTTGTTAGGTCCCGGGACAGGCACCTACGAGCAGTACTTC.

The genes are TRBV20-1 and TRBJ2-1; 11 bases are a match to TRBD2. Germline CDR1 is DFQATT and CDR2 is SNEGSKA (reference sequence). This CDR3 has 13 amino acids. The trim removed 6 bases at V and 7 bases at J, leaving 5 bases unmatched. The CDR3 sequence: CSATGLAVNEQFF. In DNA form, the CDR3 reads TGCAGTGCAACGGGACTAGCGGTAAATGAGCAGTTCTTC.

The J gene is TRBJ2-3, the V gene TRBV10-3; 8 positions match TRBD2. Trimming took 6 bases from V and 5 from J; bases not matched to a gene: 16. The germline V gene encodes CDR1 ENHRY and CDR2 SYGVKD. CDR3 length equals 17 residues. This CDR3 reads CAISPVGRGGHGDTQYF. For the CDR3, the DNA is TGTGCCATCAGCCCTGTGGGCCGGGGGGGCCATGGAGATACGCAGTATTTT.

This clonotype has more than one count but fewer than ten. This chain joins TRBV19 and TRBJ2-1; TRBD2 matches 8 bases. This CDR3 is built from 14 residues. CDR1 and CDR2 from the germline V gene are LNHDA and SQIVND (reference sequence). The V segment lost 4 bases and the J segment 7 bases; nucleotides outside the gene matches: 6. CDR3: CASSTPGGRNEQFF. The CDR3 coding sequence is TGTGCCAGTAGTACGCCGGGGGGGAGGAATGAGCAGTTCTTC.

The DNA of the CDR3 is TGTGCCAGTAACCAGGCCCCCTATGGCTACACCTTC. Translation: CASNQAPYGYTF. This chain uses TRBV19 with TRBJ1-2, with D unclear. The germline V gene encodes CDR1 LNHDA and CDR2 SQIVND (reference sequence). CDR3 length equals 12 residues. The germline V and J ends were trimmed by 7 bases and 4 bases, with 10 bases remaining between them.

This clonotype was seen a few times. V gene TRBV6-4 combines with J gene TRBJ2-7, with TRBD1 matching 8 bases. V lost 2 bases to trimming and J lost 2 bases; unmatched junction nucleotides: 11. CDR3 length equals 17 residues. The germline V gene encodes CDR1 MRHNA and CDR2 SNTAGT. The CDR3 region is CASSDPYWDRTTYEQYF. The CDR3 DNA reads TGTGCCAGCAGTGACCCTTACTGGGACAGGACTACCTACGAGCAGTACTTC.

This clonotype was picked up a small number of times. J is TRBJ1-4 and V is TRBV11-2, with 7 bases matching TRBD1. CDR1 and CDR2 (germline): SGHAT, FQNNGV. J gave up 7 bases and V 6 bases, and 14 bases lay outside the gene matches. The CDR3 is 16 residues long. In nucleotides, the CDR3 is TGTGCCAGCAGTTTATTCGACTCAGGGGGGGGTGAAAAACTGTTTTTT. Translation: CASSLFDSGGGEKLFF.

A few counts support this clonotype. The gene calls are TRBV10-3 and TRBJ1-6; 9 bases are shared with TRBD1. CDR3 size: 14 residues. V shed 6 bases, J shed 10 bases, and the junction held 7 bases outside the gene matches. Germline CDR1 and CDR2: ENHRY and SYGVKD. The CDR3 bases are TGTGCCATCAGCTGGGGACAGGGTGGGTCACCCCTCCACTTT. Encoded protein: CAISWGQGGSPLHF.

This clonotype has a handful of counts. The chain links TRBV19 to TRBJ2-2; D unresolved. V shed 3 bases and J shed 2 bases, with 7 bases lying between them. Germline V gives CDR1 LNHDA, CDR2 SQIVND (reference sequence). The CDR3 is made up of 14 amino acids. The CDR3: CASSIGRNTGELFF. The CDR3 nucleotides are TGTGCCAGTAGTATTGGTAGAAACACCGGGGAGCTGTTTTTT. The entire variable domain, with the rest obtained from reference TRBV19 and TRBJ2-2, is as follows: DGGITQSPKYLFRKEGQNVTLSCEQNLNHDAMYWYRQDPGQGLRLIYYSQIVNDFQKGDIAEGYSVSREKKESFPLTVTSAQKNPTAFYLCASSIGRNTGELFFGEGSRLTVL.

This clonotype was seen at least ten times. The V call is TRBV5-5, the J call TRBJ2-7; 10 positions match TRBD1. CDR1 is SGHKS and CDR2 is YYEKEE in the germline V gene (reference sequence). J lost 3 bases, V lost 1 base, and 7 bases had no gene match. The CDR3 extends over 16 amino acids. The CDR3 sequence: CASSLSIGDRGYEQYF. The CDR3 DNA reads as TGTGCCAGCAGCTTGAGTATAGGGGACAGGGGCTACGAGCAGTACTTC. Filled out from reference TRBV5-5 and TRBJ2-7, the complete variable domain reads DAGVTQSPTHLIKTRGQQVTLRCSPISGHKSVSWYQQVLGQGPQFIFQYYEKEERGRGNFPDRFSARQFPNYSSELNVNALLLGDSALYLCASSLSIGDRGYEQYFGPGTRLTVT.

The chain is built from TRBV11-3 and TRBJ2-1, with 8 bases aligning to TRBD1. This CDR3 region has 18 residues. Germline lookup yields CDR1 SGHNT and CDR2 YENEEA. With 1 base clipped from V and 5 bases from J, the junction kept 13 bases outside the gene matches. In DNA form, the CDR3 reads TGTGCCAGCAGCTTAGGGGGACAGGAGACATTAGCCCACAATGAGCAGTTCTTC. Translation: CASSLGGQETLAHNEQFF. Variable domain in full (rest from reference TRBV11-3 and TRBJ2-1): EAGVVQSPRYKIIEKKQPVAFWCNPISGHNTLYWYLQNLGQGPELLIRYENEEAVDDSQLPKDRFSAERLKGVDSTLKIQPAELGDSAVYLCASSLGGQETLAHNEQFFGPGTRLTVL.

This clonotype came up a few times. With a much larger clone just one base away, this may be a read error. The gene calls are TRBV11-2 and TRBJ2-7; D perhaps matches TRBD1 (6 bases). Germline loops: CDR1 SGHAT, CDR2 FQNNGV. The CDR3 contains 15 residues. V shed 0 bases and J shed 4 bases, with 13 bases lying between them. CDR3 region: CASSLEASRGYEQYF. Written as DNA, the CDR3 is TGTGCCAGCAGCTTAGAGGCTAGCAGGGGTTACGAGCAGTACTTC.

This clonotype occurred many times. The V gene is TRBV24-1, the J gene TRBJ2-7, with 9 bases fitting TRBD2. J gave up 3 bases and V 3 bases, and 5 bases lay outside the gene matches. CDR3 length: 15 amino acids. Germline V gene lookup returns CDR1 KGHDR and CDR2 SFDVKD. CDR3 region: CATSDGSSGNYEQYF. CDR3 DNA: TGTGCCACCAGTGATGGGTCTAGCGGGAACTACGAGCAGTACTTC.

This clonotype occurred many times. The rearrangement joins TRBV12-3 or TRBV12-4 to TRBJ2-3; 10 positions agree with TRBD2. This CDR3 contains 21 residues. V dropped 0 bases and J dropped 3; count of bases not matched to a gene: 18. As DNA, the CDR3 is TGTGCCAGCAGTTTAGCGCTAAGAGGTGGTCTAGCGGGGGATATTACAGATACGCAGTATTTT. This codes for CASSLALRGGLAGDITDTQYF.

The V call is TRBV27, the J call TRBJ2-3, with unresolved D. Germline CDR1 is MNHEY and CDR2 is SMNVEV (reference sequence). This CDR3 has 14 amino acids. V was cut by 2 bases and J by 2 bases, with 8 bases left in between. The CDR3 sequence: CASSLRVATDTQYF. The CDR3 region has the DNA TGTGCCAGCAGTTTAAGGGTCGCCACAGATACGCAGTATTTT.

This clonotype was observed at least ten times. The chain is built from TRBV3-1 and TRBJ1-2; D gene ambiguous. Germline CDR1 is LGHDT and CDR2 is YNNKEL (reference sequence). V lost 2 bases and J lost 6, with 10 bases in between. This CDR3 spans 13 amino acids. In DNA, the CDR3 is TGTGCCAGCAGCCAAAGCCTACAGAATGGCTACACCTTC. Protein sequence: CASSQSLQNGYTF.

The chain couples TRBV19 to TRBJ2-5; D is possibly TRBD2 (5 bases). The CDR3 has 14 residues. Germline V gene lookup returns CDR1 LNHDA and CDR2 SQIVND (reference sequence). Trimming stripped 8 bases from V and 1 base from J, with 14 bases between. The CDR3 DNA reads as TGTGCCAGTCAAAGGGCGGGTGGCCAAGAGACCCAGTACTTC. Encoded protein: CASQRAGGQETQYF.

This clonotype was detected ten times or more. V is TRBV28 and J is TRBJ2-1; D call uncertain. Germline CDR1 is MDHEN and CDR2 is SYDVKM. V lost 7 bases and J lost 0, with 13 bases in between. The CDR3 has 15 residues. In nucleotides, the CDR3 is TGTGCCAGCACGGAAAATGACGGCTCCTACAATGAGCAGTTCTTC. The encoded protein is CASTENDGSYNEQFF.